These T cell receptor beta chains were read from a single sample in a study of cytomegalovirus exposure and HLA in healthy donors. Clones were read by immunoSEQ multiplex PCR, and TCRdb kept only the in-frame ones, dropping some. Among 120,000 or so clones listed, approximately 81% were seen once. The sample taken for sequencing was PBMCs. The source of these receptors is a woman aged 25 to 45 in good health and CMV-seronegative. Each CDR3 is given with its conserved first and last residue. The D gene is left open where the match is weak. Clone size, where shown, is once, few, many, or a class for clones that have expanded.

-	-	15	TRBV7-3	TRBJ2-1	TGTGCCAGCAGCTACAGGGTCTCCTACTTCGATAGGCAGTTCTTC	CASSYRVSYFDRQFF
-	-	16	TRBV5-1	TRBJ1-1	TGCGCCAGCAGCTTGGCAGGTCGTGGCAGGGGCACTGAAGCTTTCTTT	CASSLAGRGRGTEAFF
-	once	12	TRBV6-6	TRBJ2-5	TGTGCCAGCAGTGCCGGGGAAGAGACCCAGTACTTC	CASSAGEETQYF
-	-	14	TRBV7-9	TRBJ2-4	TGTGCCAGCAGCTTAGTAGGGGGGGCTGACATTCAGTACTTC	CASSLVGGADIQYF
TRBD1	-	14	TRBV6-1	TRBJ1-2	TGTGCCAGCAATAGACAGGGGGCCGTCTATGGCTACACCTTC	CASNRQGAVYGYTF
-	-	15	TRBV30	TRBJ2-1	TGTGCCTGGAGTGTGGGGGGGCGAGGCCACAATGAGCAGTTCTTC	CAWSVGGRGHNEQFF
TRBD1	-	15	TRBV5-8	TRBJ2-7	TGTGCCAGCAGCTACGGGACAGCCATGTCCTACGAGCAGTACTTC	CASSYGTAMSYEQYF
TRBD1	-	13	TRBV6-5	TRBJ1-1	TGTGCCAGCAGTTGGGCAGGGGGCACTGAAGCTTTCTTT	CASSWAGGTEAFF
TRBD1	once	18	TRBV7-8	TRBJ1-5	TGTGCCAGCAGCTCGCCCTCAACCGGGACAGGGGCTTATCAGCCCCAGCATTTT	CASSSPSTGTGAYQPQHF
-	-	16	TRBV5-1	TRBJ2-2	TGCGCCAGCAGCGTTCTACAGGGTCAGGCTACCGGGGAGCTGTTTTTT	CASSVLQGQATGELFF
TRBD1	-	16	TRBV9	TRBJ1-1	TGTGCCAGCAGCGCCCGGACAGGGGCGGGGGACACTGAAGCTTTCTTT	CASSARTGAGDTEAFF
TRBD1	-	17	TRBV7-9	TRBJ1-4	TGTGCCAGCAGCCCGCCGGGACAGGGGATCTTGAATGAAAAACTGTTTTTT	CASSPPGQGILNEKLFF
-	-	14	TRBV10-1	TRBJ1-2	TGCGCCAGCAGGGGTTCGACAGGCAACTATGGCTACACCTTC	CASRGSTGNYGYTF
-	-	15	TRBV27	TRBJ2-7	TGTGCCAGCAGCCCTGAGCTCATCAGGAACTACGAGCAGTACTTC	CASSPELIRNYEQYF
TRBD1	-	14	TRBV7-6	TRBJ1-1	TGTGCCAGCAGCCCGAGACAGGGGGTCACTGAAGCTTTCTTT	CASSPRQGVTEAFF
TRBD1	-	12	TRBV2	TRBJ1-1	TGTGCCAGCAGTTACGAGTGGACAGGTGCTTTCTTT	CASSYEWTGAFF
TRBD1	-	16	TRBV6-5	TRBJ1-2	TGTGCCAGCAGTTTACTCAGGACAGGGGGCCTCTATGGCTACACCTTC	CASSLLRTGGLYGYTF
TRBD1	-	15	TRBV5-5	TRBJ2-7	TGTGCCAGCAGCAGGGCGACAGGGGCCCTCTACGAGCAGTACTTC	CASSRATGALYEQYF
-	once	14	TRBV5-4	TRBJ1-1	TGTGCCAGCAGCGCGGCCTTAAGGCCCACTGAAGCTTTCTTT	CASSAALRPTEAFF
-	-	16	TRBV27	TRBJ1-2	TGTGCCAGCAGTTTATCCTTTCGGGACATGATCTATGGCTACACCTTC	CASSLSFRDMIYGYTF
TRBD1	-	16	TRBV4-1	TRBJ2-2	TGCGCCAGCAGCCCGACAGGGGGTAAGGACACCGGGGAGCTGTTTTTT	CASSPTGGKDTGELFF
TRBD2	-	16	TRBV4-3	TRBJ2-1	TGCGCCAGCAGCCAAGCTACTAGCGGGGGGGCTGGTGAGCAGTTCTTC	CASSQATSGGAGEQFF
TRBD1	-	15	TRBV29-1	TRBJ2-7	TGCAGCGTTCTAGACAGGGCTAGAACAACCTACGAGCAGTACTTC	CSVLDRARTTYEQYF
-	-	15	TRBV5-5	TRBJ1-5	TGTGCCAGCAGCCGATCCCTTTCCCTTGGCCAGCCCCAGCATTTT	CASSRSLSLGQPQHF
TRBD2	-	16	TRBV19	TRBJ2-5	TGTGCCAGTAGTAGGGCCCAGCGGGGGGGCCTGGAGACCCAGTACTTC	CASSRAQRGGLETQYF
TRBD1	-	14	TRBV6-5	TRBJ1-1	TGTGCCAGCAAGCGGAACAGGGGATTCACTGAAGCTTTCTTT	CASKRNRGFTEAFF
TRBD1	once	15	TRBV7-2	TRBJ2-5	TGTGCCAGCAGCCCCGCCCCGACAGGGTCAGAGACCCAGTACTTC	CASSPAPTGSETQYF
-	-	13	TRBV9	TRBJ1-2	TGTGCCAGCAGCGTACAGGGAAGCTATGGCTACACCTTC	CASSVQGSYGYTF
-	-	20	TRBV9	TRBJ1-6	TGTGCCAGCAGCGTAGACCCAGGAACTAGTGGGAGCTCCTATAATTCACCCCTCCACTTT	CASSVDPGTSGSSYNSPLHF
TRBD1	-	16	TRBV14	TRBJ2-1	TGTGCCAGCAGCCTAGAGGACAGGGAGGCGTACAATGAGCAGTTCTTC	CASSLEDREAYNEQFF
-	-	15	TRBV10-1	TRBJ2-7	TGCGCCAGCAGTGAGTCGAGGGACATATCCTACGAGCAGTACTTC	CASSESRDISYEQYF
TRBD1	-	14	TRBV9	TRBJ1-6	TGTGCCAGCAGCTCGGGACAGTATAATTCACCCCTCCACTTT	CASSSGQYNSPLHF
-	-	10	TRBV9	TRBJ2-3	TGTGCCTCCCAGGGGGATACGCAGTATTTT	CASQGDTQYF
TRBD2	-	15	TRBV9	TRBJ2-3	TGTGCCAGCACCCCTACGGGGGGAACCACAGATACGCAGTATTTT	CASTPTGGTTDTQYF
TRBD1	-	18	TRBV23-1	TRBJ1-2	TGCGCCAGCAGTGCACCCCGGGACAGGGAAGCCCCGAACTATGGCTACACCTTC	CASSAPRDREAPNYGYTF
-	-	15	TRBV9	TRBJ2-7	TGTGCCAGCAGCGTAGGGGCGGGCCGTTCCTACGAGCAGTACTTC	CASSVGAGRSYEQYF
-	-	14	TRBV7-6	TRBJ2-2	TGTGCCAGCAGCTCCCCGGCGGGAACCGGGGAGCTGTTTTTT	CASSSPAGTGELFF
-	-	11	TRBV20-1	TRBJ2-7	TGCAGTGCTAGCCTGGGAGACGAGCAGTACTTC	CSASLGDEQYF
TRBD2	-	15	TRBV7-2	TRBJ2-5	TGTGCCAGCAGCTTTAGCGGGGGGCCCCGGGAGACCCAGTACTTC	CASSFSGGPRETQYF
-	few	15	TRBV9	TRBJ1-1	TGTGCCAGCAGCGTGGGGGGTAAGGGGAACACTGAAGCTTTCTTT	CASSVGGKGNTEAFF
TRBD2	-	17	TRBV4-1	TRBJ2-3	TGCGCCAGCAGCCAAGAGGGCTCCGGGACTAGCGTGGATACGCAGTATTTT	CASSQEGSGTSVDTQYF
TRBD2	-	14	TRBV5-1	TRBJ2-5	TGCGCCAGCAGCTTGGGACTAGCTTGGGAGACCCAGTACTTC	CASSLGLAWETQYF
-	-	14	TRBV6-1	TRBJ1-6	TGTGCCAGCAGTGAAGGGACAGTCAATTCACCCCTCCACTTT	CASSEGTVNSPLHF
-	-	14	TRBV2	TRBJ1-2	TGTGCCAGCAGTGAAGCACCGGGAGTGGGAGGCTACACCTTC	CASSEAPGVGGYTF
TRBD1	-	15	TRBV29-1	TRBJ2-3	TGCAGCGCCCCCCTGGGACAGGGCCGCACAGATACGCAGTATTTT	CSAPLGQGRTDTQYF
TRBD1	-	15	TRBV13	TRBJ2-1	TGTGCCAGCAGCCGGAACAGGGGGCCCTACAATGAGCAGTTCTTC	CASSRNRGPYNEQFF
-	-	15	TRBV2	TRBJ1-1	TGTGCCAGCAGTGAAGTGGCAGGGGTGAACACTGAAGCTTTCTTT	CASSEVAGVNTEAFF
TRBD1	-	16	TRBV6-5	TRBJ1-1	TGTGCCAGCAGTTTGACAGGGGCCCCGGGGAGGACTGAAGCTTTCTTT	CASSLTGAPGRTEAFF
-	-	14	TRBV5-1	TRBJ2-1	TGCGCCAGCTTACAAGGAGGGAGTACCAATGAGCAGTTCTTC	CASLQGGSTNEQFF
TRBD1	-	16	TRBV5-6	TRBJ2-5	TGTGCCAGCAGCCCTTCGGGACAGAAAAACCAAGAGACCCAGTACTTC	CASSPSGQKNQETQYF
-	once	13	TRBV7-8	TRBJ1-1	TGTGCCAGCAGTTCACAGGTGAACACTGAAGCTTTCTTT	CASSSQVNTEAFF
TRBD2	-	15	TRBV5-1	TRBJ2-2	TGCGCCAGCAGCTTGGTAGCGGGGGGAACCGGGGAGCTGTTTTTT	CASSLVAGGTGELFF
TRBD2	-	15	TRBV13	TRBJ2-7	TGTGCCAGCAGCTTAGGGCTAGCGGGGGGAGGCGAGCAGTACTTC	CASSLGLAGGGEQYF
TRBD1	-	14	TRBV6-6	TRBJ2-5	TGTGCCAGCAGTTACTCGGACAGGGACGAGACCCAGTACTTC	CASSYSDRDETQYF
TRBD2	-	16	TRBV14	TRBJ2-7	TGTGCCAGCAGCCAAAGACGCGGGGGGGTGGCCTACGAGCAGTACTTC	CASSQRRGGVAYEQYF